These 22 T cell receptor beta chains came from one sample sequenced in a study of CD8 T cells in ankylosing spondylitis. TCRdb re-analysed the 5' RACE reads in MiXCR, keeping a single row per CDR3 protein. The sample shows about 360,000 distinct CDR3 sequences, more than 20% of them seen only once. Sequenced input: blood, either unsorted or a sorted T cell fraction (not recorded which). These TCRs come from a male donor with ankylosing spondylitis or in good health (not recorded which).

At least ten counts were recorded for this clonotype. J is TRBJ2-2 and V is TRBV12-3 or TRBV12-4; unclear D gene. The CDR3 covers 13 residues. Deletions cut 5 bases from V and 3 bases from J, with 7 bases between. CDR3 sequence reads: CASSPAYTGELFF. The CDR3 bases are TGTGCCAGCAGTCCCGCTTACACCGGGGAGCTGTTTTTT.

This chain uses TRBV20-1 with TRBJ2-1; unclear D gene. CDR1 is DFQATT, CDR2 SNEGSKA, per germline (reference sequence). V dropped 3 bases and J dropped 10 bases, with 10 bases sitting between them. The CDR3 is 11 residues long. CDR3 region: CSARRPREQFF. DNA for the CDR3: TGCAGTGCTAGGCGACCTCGGGAGCAGTTCTTC.

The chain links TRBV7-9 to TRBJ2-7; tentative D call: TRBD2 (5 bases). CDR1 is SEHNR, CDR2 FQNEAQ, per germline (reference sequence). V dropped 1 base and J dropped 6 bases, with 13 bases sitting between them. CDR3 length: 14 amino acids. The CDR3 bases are TGTGCCAGCAGCTTAGTCGGGGATTGGAGCGAGCAGTACTTC. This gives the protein CASSLVGDWSEQYF.

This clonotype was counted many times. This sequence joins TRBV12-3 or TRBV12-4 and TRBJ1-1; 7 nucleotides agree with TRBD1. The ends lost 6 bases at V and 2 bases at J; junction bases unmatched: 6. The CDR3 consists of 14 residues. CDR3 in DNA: TGTGCCAGCAGCGCCGGGACAGACAACACTGAAGCTTTCTTT. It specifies CASSAGTDNTEAFF.

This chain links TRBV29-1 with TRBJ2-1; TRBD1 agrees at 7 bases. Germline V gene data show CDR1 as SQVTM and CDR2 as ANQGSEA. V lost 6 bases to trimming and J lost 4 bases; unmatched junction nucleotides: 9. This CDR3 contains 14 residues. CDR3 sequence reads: CSVPGTEVYNEQFF. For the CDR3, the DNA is TGCAGCGTCCCCGGGACAGAGGTTTACAATGAGCAGTTCTTC.

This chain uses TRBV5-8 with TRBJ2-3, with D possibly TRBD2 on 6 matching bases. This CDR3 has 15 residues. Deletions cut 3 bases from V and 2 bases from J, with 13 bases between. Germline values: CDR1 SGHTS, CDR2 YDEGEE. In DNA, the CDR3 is TGTGCCAGCAGCTCGGGGGTCGGGTACACAGATACGCAGTATTTT. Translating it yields CASSSGVGYTDTQYF.

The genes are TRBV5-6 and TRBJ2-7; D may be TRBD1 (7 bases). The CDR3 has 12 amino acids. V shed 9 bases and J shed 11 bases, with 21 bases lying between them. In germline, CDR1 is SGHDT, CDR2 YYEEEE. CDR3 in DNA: TGTGCCATGAGCGCCGGGCAGGGGGGCAAGTACTTC. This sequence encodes CAMSAGQGGKYF.

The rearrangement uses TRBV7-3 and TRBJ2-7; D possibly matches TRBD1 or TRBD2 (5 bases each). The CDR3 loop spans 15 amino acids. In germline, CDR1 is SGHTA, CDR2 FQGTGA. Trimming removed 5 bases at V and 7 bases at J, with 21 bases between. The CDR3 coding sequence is TGTGCCAGCAGCCCCTCGCTAGGGGAGCGGAAGGAGCAGTACTTC. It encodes CASSPSLGERKEQYF.

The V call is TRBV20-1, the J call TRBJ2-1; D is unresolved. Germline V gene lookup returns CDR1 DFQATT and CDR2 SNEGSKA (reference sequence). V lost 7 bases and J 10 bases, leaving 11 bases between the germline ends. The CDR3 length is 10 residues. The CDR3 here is CSGNLGEQFF. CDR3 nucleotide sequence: TGCAGTGGCAACCTAGGGGAGCAGTTCTTC.

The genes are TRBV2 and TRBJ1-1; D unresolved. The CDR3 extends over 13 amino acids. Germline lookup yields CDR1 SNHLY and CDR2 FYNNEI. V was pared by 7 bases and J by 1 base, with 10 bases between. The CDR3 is CASTGIKNTEAFF. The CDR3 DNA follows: TGTGCCAGCACGGGCATAAAGAACACTGAAGCTTTCTTT.

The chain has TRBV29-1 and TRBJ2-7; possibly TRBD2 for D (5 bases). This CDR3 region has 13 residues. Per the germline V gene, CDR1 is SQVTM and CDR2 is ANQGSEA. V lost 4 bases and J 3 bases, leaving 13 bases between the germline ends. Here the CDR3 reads CSVVSGILYEQYF. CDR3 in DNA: TGCAGCGTTGTTTCCGGGATACTCTACGAGCAGTACTTC.

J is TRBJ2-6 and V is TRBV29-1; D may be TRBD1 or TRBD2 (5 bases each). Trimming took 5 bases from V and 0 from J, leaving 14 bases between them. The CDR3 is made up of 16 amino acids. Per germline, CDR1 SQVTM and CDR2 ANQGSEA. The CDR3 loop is CSVPGRMGSGANVLTF. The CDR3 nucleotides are TGCAGCGTTCCGGGACGCATGGGCTCTGGGGCCAACGTCCTGACTTTC.

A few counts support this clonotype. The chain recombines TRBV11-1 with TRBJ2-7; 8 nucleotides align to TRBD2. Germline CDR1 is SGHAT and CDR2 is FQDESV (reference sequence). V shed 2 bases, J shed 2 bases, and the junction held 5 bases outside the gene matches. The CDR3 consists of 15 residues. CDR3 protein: CASSLTGGLPYEQYF. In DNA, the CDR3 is TGTGCCAGCAGCTTAACGGGGGGGCTCCCCTACGAGCAGTACTTC.

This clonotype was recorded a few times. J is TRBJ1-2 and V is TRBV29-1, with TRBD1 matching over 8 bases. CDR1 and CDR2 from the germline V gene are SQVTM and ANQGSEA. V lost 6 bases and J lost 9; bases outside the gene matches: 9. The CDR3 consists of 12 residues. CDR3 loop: CSVPGQGGSYTF. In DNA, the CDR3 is TGCAGCGTCCCAGGACAGGGAGGCAGCTACACCTTC.

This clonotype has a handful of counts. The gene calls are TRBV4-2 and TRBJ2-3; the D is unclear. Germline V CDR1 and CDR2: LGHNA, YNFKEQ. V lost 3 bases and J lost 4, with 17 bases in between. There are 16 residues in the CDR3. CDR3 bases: TGTGCCAGCAGCCAGGTGATGGCTAGTGGGGCAGATACGCAGTATTTT. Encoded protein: CASSQVMASGADTQYF.

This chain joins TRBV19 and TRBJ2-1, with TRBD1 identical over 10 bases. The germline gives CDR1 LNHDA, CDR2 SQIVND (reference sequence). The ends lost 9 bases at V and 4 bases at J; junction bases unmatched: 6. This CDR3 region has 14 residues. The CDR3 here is CASLPGQGYNEQFF. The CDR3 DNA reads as TGTGCCAGCCTTCCGGGACAGGGGTACAATGAGCAGTTCTTC.

The CDR3 coding sequence is TGTGCCAGCAGTCTTCATGCCATCCCGAGCTCCTACAATGAGCAGTTCTTC. Protein sequence: CASSLHAIPSSYNEQFF. This chain links TRBV12-3 or TRBV12-4 with TRBJ2-1, with D unclear. Trimming shortened V by 5 bases and J by 0 bases, and 17 bases separated the two germline ends. This CDR3 comprises 17 residues.

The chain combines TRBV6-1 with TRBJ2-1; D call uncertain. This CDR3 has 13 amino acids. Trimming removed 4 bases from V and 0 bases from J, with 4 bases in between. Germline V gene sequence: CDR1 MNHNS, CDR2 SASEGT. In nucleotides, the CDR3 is TGTGCCAGCAGTGGCAACTCCTACAATGAGCAGTTCTTC. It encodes CASSGNSYNEQFF.

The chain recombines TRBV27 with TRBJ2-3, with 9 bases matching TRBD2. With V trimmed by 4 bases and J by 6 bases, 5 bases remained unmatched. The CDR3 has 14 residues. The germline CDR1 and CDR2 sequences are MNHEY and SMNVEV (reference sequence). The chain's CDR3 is CASSWASGADTQYF. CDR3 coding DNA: TGTGCCAGCAGTTGGGCTAGCGGGGCCGATACGCAGTATTTT.

The DNA of the CDR3 is TGTGCCAGCAGTCCCCACGCCGTCCAAGAGACCCAGTACTTC. Protein product: CASSPHAVQETQYF. V gene TRBV12-3 or TRBV12-4 combines with J gene TRBJ2-5; D is uncertain. The length of the CDR3 is 14 residues. V was pared by 5 bases and J by 1 base, with 11 bases between.

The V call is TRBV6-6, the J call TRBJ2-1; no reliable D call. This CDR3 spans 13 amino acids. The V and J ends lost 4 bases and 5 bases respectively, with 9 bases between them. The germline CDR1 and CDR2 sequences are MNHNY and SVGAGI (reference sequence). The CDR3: CASSLTSNNEQFF. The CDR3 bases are TGTGCCAGCAGTTTGACAAGTAACAATGAGCAGTTCTTC.

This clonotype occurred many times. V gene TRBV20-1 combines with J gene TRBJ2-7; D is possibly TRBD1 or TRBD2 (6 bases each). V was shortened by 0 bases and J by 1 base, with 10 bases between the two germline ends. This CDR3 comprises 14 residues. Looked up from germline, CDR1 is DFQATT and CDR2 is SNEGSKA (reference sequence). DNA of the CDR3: TGCAGTGCTAGAGAGAGGGGGGCATCCTACGAGCAGTACTTC. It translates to CSARERGASYEQYF.